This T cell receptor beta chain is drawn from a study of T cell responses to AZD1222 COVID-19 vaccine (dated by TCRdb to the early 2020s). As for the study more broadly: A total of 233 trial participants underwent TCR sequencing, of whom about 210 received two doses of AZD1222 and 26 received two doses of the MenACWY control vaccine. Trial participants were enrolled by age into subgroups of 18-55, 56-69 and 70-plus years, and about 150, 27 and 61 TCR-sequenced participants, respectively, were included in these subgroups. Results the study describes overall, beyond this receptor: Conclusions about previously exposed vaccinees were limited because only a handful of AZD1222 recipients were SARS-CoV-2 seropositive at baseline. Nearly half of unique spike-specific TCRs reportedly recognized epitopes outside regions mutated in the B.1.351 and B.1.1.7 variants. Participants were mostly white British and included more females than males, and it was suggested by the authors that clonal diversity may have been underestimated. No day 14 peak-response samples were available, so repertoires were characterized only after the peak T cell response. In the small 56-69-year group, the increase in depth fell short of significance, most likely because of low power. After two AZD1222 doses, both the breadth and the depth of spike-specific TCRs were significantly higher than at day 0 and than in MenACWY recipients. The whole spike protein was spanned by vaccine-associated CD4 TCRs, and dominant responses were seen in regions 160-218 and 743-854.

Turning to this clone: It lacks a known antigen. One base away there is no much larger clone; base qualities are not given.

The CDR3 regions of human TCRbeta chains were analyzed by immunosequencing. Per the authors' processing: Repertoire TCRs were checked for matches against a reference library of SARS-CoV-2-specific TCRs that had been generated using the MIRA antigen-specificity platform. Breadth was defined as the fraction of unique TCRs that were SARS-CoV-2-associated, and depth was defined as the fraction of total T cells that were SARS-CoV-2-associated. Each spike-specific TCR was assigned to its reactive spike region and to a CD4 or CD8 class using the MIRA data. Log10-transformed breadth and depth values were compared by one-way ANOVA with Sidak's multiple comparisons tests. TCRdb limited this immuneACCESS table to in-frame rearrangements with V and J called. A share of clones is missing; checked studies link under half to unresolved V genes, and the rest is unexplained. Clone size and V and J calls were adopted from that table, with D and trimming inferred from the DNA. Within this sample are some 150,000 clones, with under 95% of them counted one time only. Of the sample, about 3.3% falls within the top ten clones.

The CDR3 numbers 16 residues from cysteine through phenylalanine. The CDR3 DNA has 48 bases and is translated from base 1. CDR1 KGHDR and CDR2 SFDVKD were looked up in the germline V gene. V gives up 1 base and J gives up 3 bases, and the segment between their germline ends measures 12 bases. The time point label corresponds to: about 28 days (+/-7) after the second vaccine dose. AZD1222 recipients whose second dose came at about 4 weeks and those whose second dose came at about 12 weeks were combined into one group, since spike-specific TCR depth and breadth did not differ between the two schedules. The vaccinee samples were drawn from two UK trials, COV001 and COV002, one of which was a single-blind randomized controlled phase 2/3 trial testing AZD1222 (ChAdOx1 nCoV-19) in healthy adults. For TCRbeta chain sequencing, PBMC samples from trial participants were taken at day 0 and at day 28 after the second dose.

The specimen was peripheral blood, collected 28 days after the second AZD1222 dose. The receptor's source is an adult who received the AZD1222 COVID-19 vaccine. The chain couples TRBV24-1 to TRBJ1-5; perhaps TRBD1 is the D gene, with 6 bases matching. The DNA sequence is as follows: TGTGCCACCAGTGATTTTGGGCAGGGGAACAATCAGCCCCAGCATTTT. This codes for CATSDFGQGNNQPQHF.